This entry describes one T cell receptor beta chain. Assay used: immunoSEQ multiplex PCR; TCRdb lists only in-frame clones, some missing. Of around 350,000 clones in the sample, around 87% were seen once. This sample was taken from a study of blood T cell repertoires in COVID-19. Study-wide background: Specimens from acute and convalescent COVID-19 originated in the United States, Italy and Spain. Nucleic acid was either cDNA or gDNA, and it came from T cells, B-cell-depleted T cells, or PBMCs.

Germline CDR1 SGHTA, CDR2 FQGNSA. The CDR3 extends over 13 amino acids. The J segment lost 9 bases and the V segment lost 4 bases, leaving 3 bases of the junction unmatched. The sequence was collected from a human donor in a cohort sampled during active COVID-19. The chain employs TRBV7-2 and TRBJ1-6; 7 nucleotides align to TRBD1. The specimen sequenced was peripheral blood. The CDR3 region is CASSSHRGSPLHF. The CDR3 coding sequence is TGTGCCAGCAGCTCCCACAGGGGTTCACCCCTCCACTTT.